The sequence of this TCR beta chain was determined in a study of blood T cell repertoires in COVID-19 (dated by TCRdb to the early 2020s). Some background on the complete study: Collaborator samples came from the United States, Italy and Spain and covered acute and convalescent phases of COVID-19. The prospective study material was composed of cDNA or gDNA derived from T cells, B-cell-depleted T cells, or PBMCs. Where available, HLA class I and class II types were taken from metadata supplied by the sample provider and were not determined by assay-based typing. The dataset comprised deeply sampled blood TCRbeta repertoires from subjects exposed to, actively infected with, or recovered from COVID-19. The samples were drawn from two sources: the first 160 participants of the ongoing ImmuneRACE study, and over 1,000 subjects contributed by 6 global collaborators. The sample metadata nearly always contained a de-identified subject ID, COVID-19 status, age in years and sex. A freely available public database, intended as a resource for researchers studying the immune response to SARS-CoV-2, is where the repertoires were released. Here is what the overall study found, with its caveats: How much clinical and demographic metadata was included differed by source and by participant, and the metadata was provided uncurated.

Whole blood was collected in K2EDTA tubes by collaborating institutions according to the institutions' own protocols. For TCRbeta analysis, collaborators shipped samples in one of three forms: frozen whole blood, isolated PBMCs, or DNA extracted from either of those sample types. Sequences SGHDT (CDR1) and YYEEEE (CDR2) are obtained from the germline V gene. CDR3 length: 13 amino acids, cysteine to phenylalanine. Only the CDR3 DNA stays, 39 bases, in frame from base 1. Trimming removed 0 bases from V and 8 bases from J, leaving 11 bases between the germline ends. Comments on this clone: Its antigen target is currently unknown. Qualities for individual bases were not recorded, and no much larger clone is one base off.

TCRbeta CDR3 regions were amplified from genomic DNA using the immunoSEQ Assay, a bias-controlled multiplex PCR. For the original study's pipeline: The number of nucleated cells in each sample was estimated by amplification of reference gene primers within the assay. To quantify the absolute abundance of each unique TCRbeta CDR3 rearrangement, sequence reads were collapsed and filtered. Productive Simpson clonality was computed per sample as the square root of Simpson's diversity index over productive rearrangements. Here the immuneACCESS table is served through TCRdb, limited to in-frame sequences with V and J called. Missing clones are a known gap in these copies; in checked studies unresolved V genes cover under half, and the rest lacks a known reason. V and J calls and clone size are those listed in that table; D and trimming were worked out from the DNA. The sample records approximately 91,000 clones, 70% to 80% of which are singletons. Roughly 25% of the sample belongs to the ten largest clones.

The TCR comes from a man in his sixties or seventies with acute or convalescent COVID-19. The chain links TRBV5-6 with TRBJ1-1; the D gene is not confidently resolved. The sequenced sample was peripheral blood. Here is the DNA: TGTGCCAGCAGCTTGGGACGGGGAATAGAAGCTTTCTTT. Translated, it reads CASSLGRGIEAFF.